The TCR beta chain under discussion was sequenced for a study of blood T cell repertoires in COVID-19. Assay: immunoSEQ multiplex PCR; the TCRdb copy retains only in-frame clones and omits some. The sample consists of 100,000 to 150,000 clones, approximately 81% of them appearing once. The CDR3 consists of 16 residues. J gave up 3 bases and V 2 bases, and 7 bases lay outside the gene matches. Germline CDR1 and CDR2: SEHNR and FQNEAQ (reference sequence). The sequenced sample consisted of peripheral blood. This chain connects TRBV7-9 to TRBJ2-3, with 8 bases that match TRBD1. The TCR comes from a man older than 75 with COVID-19, enrolled during active disease. CDR3 sequence: CASSLRQGALTDTQYF. CDR3 nucleotide sequence: TGTGCCAGCAGCTTACGTCAGGGGGCTTTGACAGATACGCAGTATTTT.